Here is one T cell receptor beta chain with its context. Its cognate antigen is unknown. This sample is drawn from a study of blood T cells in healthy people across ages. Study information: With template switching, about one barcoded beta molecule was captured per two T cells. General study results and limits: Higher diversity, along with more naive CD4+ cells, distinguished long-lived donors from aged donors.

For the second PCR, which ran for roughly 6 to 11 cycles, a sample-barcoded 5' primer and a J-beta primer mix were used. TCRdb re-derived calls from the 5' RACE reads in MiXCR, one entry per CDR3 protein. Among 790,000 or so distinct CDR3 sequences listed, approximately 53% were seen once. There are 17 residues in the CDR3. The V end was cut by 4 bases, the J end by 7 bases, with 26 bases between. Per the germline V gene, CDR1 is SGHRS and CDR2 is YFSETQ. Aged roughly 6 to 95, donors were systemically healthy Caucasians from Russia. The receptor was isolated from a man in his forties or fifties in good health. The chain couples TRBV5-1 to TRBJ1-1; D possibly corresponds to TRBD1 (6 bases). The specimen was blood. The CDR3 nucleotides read TGCGCCAGCAGCGTAAACGCAGGGGTTAGGACTCAGGGTGAAGCTTTCTTT. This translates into CASSVNAGVRTQGEAFF.